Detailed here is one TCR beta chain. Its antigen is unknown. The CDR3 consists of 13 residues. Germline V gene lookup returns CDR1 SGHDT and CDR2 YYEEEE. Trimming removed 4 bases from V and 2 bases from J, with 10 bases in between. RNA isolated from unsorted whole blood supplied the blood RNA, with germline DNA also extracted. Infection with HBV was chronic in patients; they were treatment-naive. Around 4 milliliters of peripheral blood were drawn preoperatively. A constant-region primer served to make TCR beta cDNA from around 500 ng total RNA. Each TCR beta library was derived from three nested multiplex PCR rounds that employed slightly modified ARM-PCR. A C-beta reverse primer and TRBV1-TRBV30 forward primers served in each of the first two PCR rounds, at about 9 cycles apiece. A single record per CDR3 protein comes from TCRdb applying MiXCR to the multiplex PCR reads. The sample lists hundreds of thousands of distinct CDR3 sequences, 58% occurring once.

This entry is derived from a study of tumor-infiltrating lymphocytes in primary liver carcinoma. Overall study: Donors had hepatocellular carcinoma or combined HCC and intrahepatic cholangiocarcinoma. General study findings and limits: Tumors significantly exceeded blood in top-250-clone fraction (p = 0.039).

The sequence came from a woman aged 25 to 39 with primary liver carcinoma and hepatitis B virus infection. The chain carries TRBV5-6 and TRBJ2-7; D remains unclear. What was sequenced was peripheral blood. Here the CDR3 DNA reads TGTGCCAGCAGCCATGGCGTAACCTACGAGCAGTACTTC. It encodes CASSHGVTYEQYF.